Below, one T cell receptor (beta chain) is given with its context. Here immunoSEQ multiplex PCR was the method, and the copy in TCRdb shows in-frame clones only, minus some. The sample carries 280,000 or so clones, around 88% recorded once. Germline V gives CDR1 MGHRA, CDR2 YSYEKL. The CDR3 extends over 16 amino acids. V was trimmed by 4 bases and J by 5 bases, leaving 17 bases between them. This entry is derived from a study of blood T cell repertoires in COVID-19. The specimen was peripheral blood. This clonotype originated in a woman between 25 and 40 years old who had recovered from COVID-19. The chain recombines TRBV4-1 with TRBJ1-4, with D unclear. DNA of the CDR3: TGCGCCAGCAGCCGCGTGGACCGGGATCGGAATGAAAAACTGTTTTTT. This encodes CASSRVDRDRNEKLFF.